The 7 T cell receptor beta chains given below trace back to one sample, sequenced in a study. Each CDR3 protein gets one entry after TCRdb re-called the 5' RACE reads with MiXCR. The sample carries about 60,000 distinct CDR3 sequences, nearly 30% recorded once. The sequencing sample was made of tumor-infiltrating naive CD4+ T cells sorted from the breast tumor. Subset reported: naive CD4+ T cells, CD4+CD45RA+CD25-. The receptors were gathered from a female donor with breast cancer.

V and J are TRBV7-8 and TRBJ2-1; possibly TRBD1 or TRBD2 for D (5 bases each). V was pared by 1 base and J by 9 bases, with 16 bases between. Germline CDR1 is SGHVS and CDR2 is FQNEAQ. This CDR3 has 15 amino acids. DNA for the CDR3: TGTGCCAGCAGCTTAGAACCGGGACCCACCTCTGAGCAGTTCTTC. It yields the protein CASSLEPGPTSEQFF.

This rearrangement joins TRBV29-1 to TRBJ2-1; no clear D gene. Germline CDR1 is SQVTM and CDR2 is ANQGSEA. This CDR3 comprises 12 residues. The V gene lost 4 bases and the J gene lost 0 bases, with 4 bases spanning the gap. The CDR3 bases are TGCAGCGTTGGGAGCTCCTACAATGAGCAGTTCTTC. Its translation: CSVGSSYNEQFF.

This clonotype was observed a handful of times. This chain uses TRBV5-4 with TRBJ1-2; 7 bases align to TRBD1. CDR3 length: 17 residues. The germline V gene encodes CDR1 SGHNT and CDR2 YYREEE (reference sequence). V lost 1 base to trimming and J lost 4 bases; unmatched junction nucleotides: 13. As DNA, the CDR3 is TGTGCCAGCAGCTTGTCTGTGATGCCAGGGGGGCTCTATGGCTACACCTTC. This sequence encodes CASSLSVMPGGLYGYTF.

The chain links TRBV18 to TRBJ1-5; TRBD1 matches at 8 bases. This CDR3 spans 14 amino acids. Germline V gene data show CDR1 as KGHSH and CDR2 as LQKENI. V lost 5 bases to trimming and J lost 8 bases; unmatched junction nucleotides: 8. DNA of the CDR3: TGTGCCAGCTCAACACAGGGGGGTGGAGAGCCCCAGCATTTT. Its translation: CASSTQGGGEPQHF.

In this sample, this clonotype turned up many times. The rearrangement uses TRBV20-1 and TRBJ2-3; 11 bases agree with TRBD2. The CDR3 length is 17 residues. CDR1 is DFQATT, CDR2 SNEGSKA, per germline (reference sequence). V lost 6 bases to trimming and J lost 4 bases; unmatched junction nucleotides: 15. The CDR3 bases are TGCAGTGCCCCTGGAAGCCTACTAGCGGGAGTCGCAGATACGCAGTATTTT. It translates to CSAPGSLLAGVADTQYF.

This clonotype was counted a few times. At one of its ends the junction is not consistent with the germline gene, which may arise from a read error. The chain joins TRBV7-2 to TRBJ2-4; D is tentatively TRBD1 or TRBD2 (5 bases each). The CDR3 runs to 17 residues. Germline V CDR1 and CDR2: SGHTA, FQGNSA. CDR3 protein: CASSLGGGNRAKSIQYF. The CDR3 nucleotides are TGTGCCAGCAGCTTAGGTGGGGGTAATAGGGCCAAAAGCATTCAGTACTTC.

The chain joins TRBV28 to TRBJ1-2, with D tentatively TRBD1 (5 bases). Trimming took 2 bases from V and 8 from J, leaving 21 bases between them. Germline V gives CDR1 MDHEN, CDR2 SYDVKM. This CDR3 region has 16 residues. The CDR3 DNA sequence: TGTGCCAGCAGTTTACCGCCTCCCCGGGACCTGGAGGGCTACACCTTC. Translated, it gives CASSLPPPRDLEGYTF.